The next 18 T cell receptor beta chains were all read from a single sample in a study of CD8 T cells in ankylosing spondylitis. TCRdb reprocessed the 5' RACE reads with MiXCR, giving one entry per CDR3 protein. The data show about 170,000 distinct CDR3 sequences, around 19% seen once. Input material: blood, either unsorted or a sorted T cell fraction (not recorded which). These receptors were collected from a male donor with ankylosing spondylitis or in good health (not recorded which).

This clonotype was seen a few times. This rearrangement joins TRBV7-8 to TRBJ1-6, with a weak D call TRBD1 (6 bases). Germline V lookup: CDR1 SGHVS, CDR2 FQNEAQ. This CDR3 has 16 residues. The ends were cut back, 5 bases at V and 3 bases at J, with 14 bases in the middle. CDR3 residues: CASSRSDSIYNSPLHF. The CDR3, as DNA: TGTGCCAGCAGCCGATCGGACAGTATCTATAATTCACCCCTCCACTTT.

This clonotype showed up just a few times. This rearrangement joins TRBV5-1 to TRBJ1-1, with D hard to call. Germline-derived CDR1 and CDR2 are SGHRS and YFSETQ. Trimming left V 0 bases short and J 0 bases short, with 9 bases between. The length of the CDR3 is 15 residues. This CDR3 reads CASSLEGSMNTEAFF. The CDR3 DNA reads TGCGCCAGCAGCTTGGAGGGATCCATGAACACTGAAGCTTTCTTT.

This clonotype has more than one count but fewer than ten. V is TRBV11-2 and J is TRBJ2-1; 9 bases match TRBD1. The germline gives CDR1 SGHAT, CDR2 FQNNGV. The CDR3 length is 16 residues. With 6 bases clipped from V and 9 bases from J, the junction kept 15 bases outside the gene matches. The CDR3 region has the DNA TGTGCCAGCAGACCAAGTCCGGGACAGGGAGGGAGTGAGCAGTTCTTC. Amino acids: CASRPSPGQGGSEQFF.

The V call is TRBV18, the J call TRBJ1-5; 9 bases line up with TRBD1. J gave up 0 bases and V 2 bases, and 2 bases lay outside the gene matches. There are 16 residues in the CDR3. CDR1 is KGHSH, CDR2 LQKENI, per germline. The CDR3 spells CASSPGQGNSNQPQHF. CDR3 sequence (DNA): TGTGCCAGCTCACCAGGACAGGGGAATAGCAATCAGCCCCAGCATTTT.

About this clonotype: This clone may be a read error of a much larger clone one base away. The genes are TRBV7-9 and TRBJ2-3, with a possible D match to TRBD2 (5 bases). This CDR3 is built from 14 residues. Germline loops: CDR1 SEHNR, CDR2 FQNEAQ (reference sequence). The DNA of the CDR3 is TGTACCAGCAGCTTAGGAGGAGAGACAGATACGCAGTATTTT. It yields the protein CTSSLGGETDTQYF.

This clonotype was observed at least ten times. V gene TRBV3-1 combines with J gene TRBJ1-1, with D unresolved. CDR1 is LGHDT and CDR2 is YNNKEL in the germline V gene (reference sequence). V was cut by 3 bases and J by 3 bases, with 5 bases left in between. CDR3 length: 12 residues. CDR3 protein: CASSHEDTEAFF. The CDR3 nucleotides read TGTGCCAGCAGCCACGAAGACACTGAAGCTTTCTTT.

This clonotype has at least ten counts. The V call is TRBV28, the J call TRBJ1-5, with D unresolved. Trimming removed 4 bases from V and 0 bases from J, with 7 bases in between. The CDR3 has 14 residues. CDR1 and CDR2 from the germline V gene are MDHEN and SYDVKM. The CDR3 protein is CASSYPGSNQPQHF. The DNA of the CDR3 is TGTGCCAGCAGTTATCCAGGTAGCAATCAGCCCCAGCATTTT.

This clonotype was detected ten times or more. This chain connects TRBV28 to TRBJ2-7, with D perhaps TRBD1 (5 bases). Germline CDR1 is MDHEN and CDR2 is SYDVKM. The V end lost 6 bases, the J end lost 5 bases, and 11 bases lay between the germline ends. This CDR3 has 12 residues. This chain's CDR3 is CASSPGFNEQYF. For the CDR3, the DNA is TGTGCCAGCAGCCCAGGGTTCAACGAGCAGTACTTC. Full variable domain (remainder filled in from reference TRBV28 and TRBJ2-7): DVKVTQSSRYLVKRTGEKVFLECVQDMDHENMFWYRQDPGLGLRLIYFSYDVKMKEKGDIPEGYSVSREKKERFSLILESASTNQTSMYLCASSPGFNEQYFGPGTRLTVT.

The V and J genes are TRBV20-1 and TRBJ2-3, with D possibly being TRBD2 (5 bases). The V gene lost 7 bases and the J gene lost 5 bases, with 13 bases spanning the gap. The V gene's germline CDR1 is DFQATT and CDR2 SNEGSKA (reference sequence). The CDR3 covers 12 residues. In DNA, the CDR3 is TGCAGTGGTTCGAGCGGTCGAGATACGCAGTATTTT. Amino acid sequence: CSGSSGRDTQYF.

This clonotype has at least ten counts. V gene TRBV11-2 combines with J gene TRBJ2-2; D is ambiguous. V was shortened by 0 bases and J by 4 bases, with 12 bases between the two germline ends. The CDR3 covers 16 residues. CDR1 is SGHAT and CDR2 is FQNNGV in the germline V gene. Written as DNA, the CDR3 is TGTGCCAGCAGCTTAGATTTCGGTGATTTCACCGGGGAGCTGTTTTTT. It encodes CASSLDFGDFTGELFF.

In this sample, this clonotype turned up many times. This chain joins TRBV2 and TRBJ1-1; D gene uncertain. The CDR3 is 11 residues long. V lost 11 bases, J lost 3 bases, and 10 bases lay in between. From germline, CDR1 is SNHLY and CDR2 FYNNEI. The CDR3 nucleotides read TGTGCCTATGGGGAACACACTGAAGCTTTCTTT. Its translation: CAYGEHTEAFF. Supplemented by reference TRBV2 and TRBJ1-1, the full variable domain reads EPEVTQTPSHQVTQMGQEVILRCVPISNHLYFYWYRQILGQKVEFLVSFYNNEISEKSEIFDDQFSVERPDGSNFTLKIRSTKLEDSAMYFCAYGEHTEAFFGQGTRLTVV.

This clonotype appeared many times. The chain is built from TRBV20-1 and TRBJ2-7, with D hard to call. The V end lost 3 bases, the J end lost 5 bases, and 5 bases lay between the germline ends. Germline V CDR1 and CDR2: DFQATT, SNEGSKA (reference sequence). This CDR3 has 10 residues. As DNA, the CDR3 is TGCAGTGCTAGCCGGGACGAGCAGTACTTC. Protein: CSASRDEQYF.

This clonotype was observed many times. The chain is built from TRBV3-1 and TRBJ1-2, with 8 bases fitting TRBD1. Germline V lookup: CDR1 LGHDT, CDR2 YNNKEL (reference sequence). CDR3 length: 15 amino acids. The trim removed 2 bases at V and 2 bases at J, leaving 4 bases unmatched. CDR3 protein: CASSQQGAYNYGYTF. The DNA for the CDR3 is TGTGCCAGCAGCCAACAGGGGGCTTACAACTATGGCTACACCTTC. Together with reference TRBV3-1 and TRBJ1-2, the CDR3 gives the full variable domain: DTAVSQTPKYLVTQMGNDKSIKCEQNLGHDTMYWYKQDSKKFLKIMFSYNNKELIINETVPNRFSPKSPDKAHLNLHINSLELGDSAVYFCASSQQGAYNYGYTFGSGTRLTVV.

V is TRBV5-1 and J is TRBJ2-1; D unclear. Trimming pared 2 bases from V and 2 bases from J, leaving 8 bases between. The CDR3 is 14 residues long. The germline V gene encodes CDR1 SGHRS and CDR2 YFSETQ. CDR3 sequence (DNA): TGCGCCAGCAGCTTCGGCGGAACCTACAATGAGCAGTTCTTC. Encoded protein: CASSFGGTYNEQFF.

The genes are TRBV7-9 and TRBJ1-2, with unresolved D. The ends were cut back, 1 base at V and 0 bases at J, with 9 bases in the middle. This CDR3 has 15 residues. Germline V gene lookup returns CDR1 SEHNR and CDR2 FQNEAQ (reference sequence). The CDR3 DNA is TGTGCCAGCAGCTTAGACACGTCTTCTAACTATGGCTACACCTTC. This sequence encodes CASSLDTSSNYGYTF. The full variable domain, rest sourced from reference TRBV7-9 and TRBJ1-2, is DTGVSQNPRHKITKRGQNVTFRCDPISEHNRLYWYRQTLGQGPEFLTYFQNEAQLEKSRLLSDRFSAERPKGSFSTLEIQRTEQGDSAMYLCASSLDTSSNYGYTFGSGTRLTVV.

The CDR3 region is CASSRSLLGSGANVLTF. The DNA for the CDR3 is TGTGCCAGCTCACGTTCTCTCCTTGGCTCTGGGGCCAACGTCCTGACTTTC. This chain connects TRBV18 to TRBJ2-6, with D unclear. This CDR3 is 17 amino acids long. Germline lookup yields CDR1 KGHSH and CDR2 LQKENI. The V end lost 4 bases, the J end lost 0 bases, and 13 bases lay between the germline ends.

The genes are TRBV6-1 and TRBJ1-5; 11 positions match TRBD1. Germline trimming cut 4 bases from V and 6 bases from J; bases unmatched to any gene: 2. The germline V gene has CDR1 MNHNS and CDR2 SASEGT. The CDR3 is made up of 14 amino acids. The CDR3 sequence is CASSGGTGGQPQHF. The CDR3 DNA reads as TGTGCCAGCAGTGGAGGGACAGGGGGTCAGCCCCAGCATTTT.

The CDR3 DNA sequence: TGTGCCAGCAGCCAACTCGGGACATTCGGCACTGAAGCTTTCTTT. Translating gives CASSQLGTFGTEAFF. The chain combines TRBV3-1 with TRBJ1-1; tentatively, D is TRBD1 (6 bases). CDR3 size: 15 residues. Germline loops: CDR1 LGHDT, CDR2 YNNKEL (reference sequence). Trimming removed 2 bases from V and 4 bases from J, with 14 bases in between.